The 31 T cell receptor beta chains reported below all come from one sample, sequenced in a study of blood T cell repertoires in COVID-19 (dated by TCRdb to 2018 to 2020). The library was made by the immunoSEQ multiplex PCR assay. The table comes from immuneACCESS by way of TCRdb, which keeps in-frame sequences with V and J called. Part of the clones is missing from these tables; in studies checked, under half for an unresolved V gene and the rest for unknown reasons. The sample yields about 200,000 clones; around 79% were counted once. Roughly 13% of the sample goes to the ten largest clones. Sample: peripheral blood. These receptors came from a man aged 45-60 years who had recovered from COVID-19.

The CDR3 loop reads CASSYTGTGGAPLHF. Written as DNA, the CDR3 is TGTGCCAGCAGCTATACCGGGACAGGGGGCGCACCCCTCCACTTT. The chain carries TRBV6-5 and TRBJ1-6; 12 bases map to TRBD1. Germline CDR1 and CDR2: MNHEY and SVGAGI. V shed 6 bases, J shed 11 bases, and the junction held 8 bases outside the gene matches. The CDR3 covers 15 residues.

The chain is built from TRBV24-1 and TRBJ2-5, with 7 bases matching TRBD1. Germline loops: CDR1 KGHDR, CDR2 SFDVKD. V lost 5 bases, J lost 2 bases, and 7 bases stayed unmatched. CDR3 length equals 15 residues. DNA for the CDR3: TGTGCCACCAGTGGGACAGGACATCGACAAGAGACCCAGTACTTC. It is translated as CATSGTGHRQETQYF.

This clone has more than one count but fewer than ten. This chain joins TRBV7-3 and TRBJ2-1; the match to TRBD1 covers 9 bases. Germline CDR1 reads SGHTA; CDR2 reads FQGTGA. The CDR3 sequence is 15 residues long. V shed 4 bases, J shed 9 bases, and the junction held 10 bases outside the gene matches. The CDR3 DNA reads as TGTGCCAGCAGCTCCTTGGGACAGGGTGGAGGTGAGCAGTTCTTC. Encoded protein: CASSSLGQGGGEQFF.

J is TRBJ1-6 and V is TRBV7-3; D uncertain. The CDR3 contains 15 residues. The germline V gene has CDR1 SGHTA and CDR2 FQGTGA. Trimming stripped 1 base from V and 6 bases from J, with 10 bases between. CDR3 sequence reads: CASSLNGFRNSPLHF. In DNA form, the CDR3 reads TGTGCCAGCAGCTTAAACGGGTTTCGTAATTCACCCCTCCACTTT.

The V and J genes are TRBV7-8 and TRBJ2-1; D not resolved. Germline-derived CDR1 and CDR2 are SGHVS and FQNEAQ. V lost 4 bases, J lost 0 bases, and 13 bases lay in between. The CDR3 covers 16 residues. In DNA form, the CDR3 reads TGTGCCAGCAGCTCCTCACTGGAGCGCTCCTACAATGAGCAGTTCTTC. It encodes CASSSSLERSYNEQFF. The entire variable domain, with the rest obtained from reference TRBV7-8 and TRBJ2-1, is as follows: GAGVSQSPRYKVAKRGQDVALRCDPISGHVSLFWYQQALGQGPEFLTYFQNEAQLDKSGLPSDRFFAERPEGSVSTLKIQRTQQEDSAVYLCASSSSLERSYNEQFFGPGTRLTVL.

This CDR3 reads CASSLDVGLHYNSPLHF. CDR3 in DNA: TGTGCCAGCAGCTTAGATGTCGGTCTCCACTATAATTCACCCCTCCACTTT. This chain links TRBV7-2 with TRBJ1-6; unclear D gene. The CDR3 is 17 amino acids. Trimming removed 1 base from V and 3 bases from J, with 13 bases in between. CDR1 SGHTA and CDR2 FQGNSA come from the germline V gene.

The chain joins TRBV11-2 to TRBJ2-3; no clear D. Germline-derived CDR1 and CDR2 are SGHAT and FQNNGV. The CDR3 loop spans 14 amino acids. Deletions cut 2 bases from V and 4 bases from J, with 10 bases between. CDR3 residues: CASSLSQRADTQYF. In nucleotides, the CDR3 is TGTGCCAGCAGCTTATCCCAGCGTGCAGATACGCAGTATTTT.

The J gene is TRBJ2-1, the V gene TRBV7-3; D is possibly TRBD2 (6 bases). The CDR3 is 16 residues long. The V end lost 4 bases, the J end lost 0 bases, and 13 bases lay between the germline ends. The germline gives CDR1 SGHTA, CDR2 FQGTGA. CDR3 protein: CASSSMAGSSYNEQFF. DNA of the CDR3: TGTGCCAGCAGCTCAATGGCCGGGAGCTCCTACAATGAGCAGTTCTTC.

This clone was counted only a few times. The chain carries TRBV28 and TRBJ1-2, with D tentatively TRBD1 (6 bases). Deletions cut 6 bases from V and 0 bases from J, with 11 bases between. Germline CDR1 reads MDHEN; CDR2 reads SYDVKM. The CDR3 extends over 14 amino acids. The chain's CDR3 is CASSPGHANYGYTF. CDR3 in DNA: TGTGCCAGCAGCCCGGGACACGCTAACTATGGCTACACCTTC.

The sample holds a few counts of this clone. V gene TRBV7-9 combines with J gene TRBJ1-4; D perhaps matches TRBD1 (6 bases). V lost 1 base and J 3 bases, leaving 15 bases between the germline ends. Germline assignment: CDR1 SEHNR and CDR2 FQNEAQ (reference sequence). The CDR3 runs to 17 residues. The CDR3 DNA is TGTGCCAGCAGCTTAGGCAGGGGCGAAGGTTCTAATGAAAAACTGTTTTTT. Protein sequence: CASSLGRGEGSNEKLFF.

This sequence joins TRBV5-6 and TRBJ2-7; 10 bases are shared with TRBD1. V shed 0 bases and J 4 bases; nucleotides not matched to a gene: 1. Germline values: CDR1 SGHDT, CDR2 YYEEEE. CDR3 length: 14 residues. The CDR3 spells CASSLGQGAYEQYF. CDR3 in DNA: TGTGCCAGCAGCTTGGGACAGGGGGCGTACGAGCAGTACTTC. Looking up the rest from reference TRBV5-6 and TRBJ2-7 gives the full variable domain: DAGVTQSPTHLIKTRGQQVTLRCSPKSGHDTVSWYQQALGQGPQFIFQYYEEEERQRGNFPDRFSGHQFPNYSSELNVNALLLGDSALYLCASSLGQGAYEQYFGPGTRLTVT.

The V and J genes are TRBV5-4 and TRBJ2-3; the match to TRBD2 covers 7 bases. The germline V gene encodes CDR1 SGHNT and CDR2 YYREEE (reference sequence). Trimming at V came to 5 bases and at J to 3 bases, leaving 9 bases not matched to a gene. The CDR3 extends over 15 amino acids. CDR3 sequence reads: CASRMGGGQTDTQYF. CDR3 bases: TGTGCCAGCAGGATGGGGGGAGGGCAAACAGATACGCAGTATTTT.

This rearrangement joins TRBV27 to TRBJ1-1; D gene unclear. V was clipped by 5 bases and J by 0 bases, with 16 bases between them. Per germline, CDR1 MNHEY and CDR2 SMNVEV (reference sequence). The CDR3 covers 16 residues. The CDR3 sequence: CASSPLSWAMNTEAFF. Written as DNA, the CDR3 is TGTGCCAGCAGTCCCCTGTCGTGGGCGATGAACACTGAAGCTTTCTTT.

The chain joins TRBV2 to TRBJ2-3, with TRBD2 matching over 7 bases. V shed 4 bases, J shed 0 bases, and the junction held 1 base outside the gene matches. CDR3 length: 14 amino acids. Germline values: CDR1 SNHLY, CDR2 FYNNEI. The CDR3 region has the DNA TGTGCCAGCAGTGTGGGGGGGAGCACAGATACGCAGTATTTT. Translating it yields CASSVGGSTDTQYF. Drawing the rest from reference TRBV2 and TRBJ2-3, the complete variable domain is EPEVTQTPSHQVTQMGQEVILRCVPISNHLYFYWYRQILGQKVEFLVSFYNNEISEKSEIFDDQFSVERPDGSNFTLKIRSTKLEDSAMYFCASSVGGSTDTQYFGPGTRLTVL.

The CDR3 loop reads CASSPRTSGNTGELFF. CDR3 bases: TGCGCCAGCAGCCCCCGGACTAGCGGGAACACCGGGGAGCTGTTTTTT. The J gene is TRBJ2-2, the V gene TRBV5-1; 10 nucleotides line up with TRBD2. The CDR3 loop spans 16 amino acids. V was clipped by 4 bases and J by 1 base; unmatched bases: 4. The germline gives CDR1 SGHRS, CDR2 YFSETQ.

This sequence joins TRBV7-3 and TRBJ1-1; D unclear. The CDR3 runs to 15 residues. V was shortened by 0 bases and J by 5 bases, with 13 bases between the two germline ends. CDR1 is SGHTA, CDR2 FQGTGA, per germline. CDR3 coding DNA: TGTGCCAGCAGCTTAACCGGTTTCGCGGGAACTGAAGCTTTCTTT. It encodes CASSLTGFAGTEAFF.

The rearrangement joins TRBV29-1 to TRBJ1-1; 11 nucleotides line up with TRBD1. This CDR3 has 12 residues. Unmatched junction bases numbered 2, after V lost 6 bases and J lost 5 bases. Germline values: CDR1 SQVTM, CDR2 ANQGSEA. CDR3 sequence: CSVGTGGTEAFF. The CDR3 DNA is TGCAGCGTAGGGACAGGGGGGACTGAAGCTTTCTTT.

The chain has TRBV15 and TRBJ1-5; no reliable D call. The CDR3 is 12 residues long. Germline values: CDR1 LNHNV, CDR2 YYDKDF (reference sequence). Trimming shortened V by 8 bases and J by 4 bases, and 9 bases separated the two germline ends. The CDR3, as DNA: TGTGCCACCTCTAACGGTAATCAGCCCCAGCATTTT. It encodes CATSNGNQPQHF.

This clone was detected only once. The chain carries TRBV29-1 and TRBJ2-3, with 12 nucleotides matching TRBD2. The trim removed 2 bases at V and 1 base at J, leaving 7 bases unmatched. In germline, CDR1 is SQVTM, CDR2 ANQGSEA. CDR3 length: 17 amino acids. The CDR3 reads CSVETLAGGVRTDTQYF. The CDR3 DNA follows: TGCAGCGTTGAAACCCTAGCGGGAGGGGTTCGCACAGATACGCAGTATTTT.

There are a few counts of this clone. The gene calls are TRBV18 and TRBJ1-5; D gene uncertain. The germline V and J ends were trimmed by 6 bases and 3 bases, with 12 bases remaining between them. Germline values: CDR1 KGHSH, CDR2 LQKENI. The CDR3 totals 14 residues. The CDR3 is CASSLGRDNQPQHF. The CDR3, as DNA: TGTGCCAGCTCGCTAGGACGGGACAATCAGCCCCAGCATTTT.

V and J are TRBV4-3 and TRBJ2-1; tentatively, D is TRBD2 (5 bases). Trimming took 3 bases from V and 7 from J, leaving 25 bases between them. There are 18 residues in the CDR3. The germline CDR1 and CDR2 sequences are LGHNA and YSLEER. CDR3 coding DNA: TGCGCCAGCAGCCAGGCTAATACTCCCGGTTGGAGAGGGAATGAGCAGTTCTTC. As protein: CASSQANTPGWRGNEQFF.

The V call is TRBV12-3 or TRBV12-4, the J call TRBJ2-7; possible D gene TRBD2, 6 bases. Trimming cost V 6 bases and J 7 bases, with 10 bases left between them. The CDR3 is made up of 11 amino acids. The CDR3 DNA reads as TGTGCCAGCAGGGGGACTGTTGAGCAGTACTTC. Translated, it gives CASRGTVEQYF.

This clone turned up a few times. The chain uses TRBV5-3 and TRBJ1-6, with D possibly being TRBD1 (6 bases). TRBV5-3 is an ORF for which the function is uncertain. CDR3 length: 13 amino acids. With 3 bases removed from V and 12 bases from J, the gap between germline ends came to 13 bases. The CDR3 DNA follows: TGTGCCAGAAGCTCCCCAGGGGCCAAACCCCTCCACTTT. This translates into CARSSPGAKPLHF.

This clone was found once. This rearrangement joins TRBV24-1 to TRBJ2-7; 7 nucleotides line up with TRBD2. The CDR3 runs to 21 residues. V lost 0 bases and J lost 3; bases outside the gene matches: 22. Germline lookup yields CDR1 KGHDR and CDR2 SFDVKD. The chain's CDR3 is CATSDLHRFCLGGSQNYEQYF. Here the CDR3 DNA reads TGTGCCACCAGTGATTTGCATAGGTTTTGTCTAGGCGGGAGTCAGAACTACGAGCAGTACTTC.

The chain employs TRBV5-1 and TRBJ1-6, with 8 bases aligning to TRBD1. Unmatched junction bases numbered 7, after V lost 4 bases and J lost 7 bases. The CDR3 contains 15 residues. Germline-derived CDR1 and CDR2 are SGHRS and YFSETQ. The CDR3 loop is CASSPQGVGNSPLHF. The CDR3 nucleotides are TGCGCCAGCAGCCCACAGGGGGTCGGAAATTCACCCCTCCACTTT.

The CDR3 DNA sequence: TGTGCCAGCAGCTTGTCAGGGGGACCAATCTATGGCTACACCTTC. It translates to CASSLSGGPIYGYTF. This chain links TRBV5-5 with TRBJ1-2, with 7 bases that match TRBD1. Looked up from germline, CDR1 is SGHKS and CDR2 is YYEKEE (reference sequence). The ends lost 1 base at V and 4 bases at J; junction bases unmatched: 7. The CDR3 has 15 residues.

As to this clone: Distinct nucleotide sequences in the sample also encode this CDR3. CDR3 DNA: TGTGCCAGCAGTTTATCACAGGGCCCTGAAGCTTTCTTT. It codes for CASSLSQGPEAFF. This chain connects TRBV28 to TRBJ1-1; TRBD1 might be the D (6 bases). From germline, CDR1 is MDHEN and CDR2 SYDVKM. V shed 1 base and J shed 6 bases, with 9 bases lying between them. CDR3 length: 13 amino acids.

This chain links TRBV28 with TRBJ2-7, with 11 bases aligning to TRBD2. The CDR3 is made up of 16 amino acids. Germline CDR1 MDHEN, CDR2 SYDVKM. V dropped 0 bases and J dropped 3; count of bases not matched to a gene: 4. CDR3 nucleotides: TGTGCCAGCAGTTTATGGGCAACTAGCGGGAGCTACGAGCAGTACTTC. This translates into CASSLWATSGSYEQYF.

The J gene is TRBJ2-2, the V gene TRBV19; D may be TRBD2 (5 bases). Germline V lookup: CDR1 LNHDA, CDR2 SQIVND (reference sequence). V shed 5 bases and J shed 5 bases, with 12 bases lying between them. CDR3 length: 14 amino acids. As DNA, the CDR3 is TGTGCCAGTAGTGAGGGCCAATGGACCGGGGAGCTGTTTTTT. Amino acids: CASSEGQWTGELFF.

This chain uses TRBV9 with TRBJ2-3; TRBD2 is a possible D gene (6 bases). Germline values: CDR1 SGDLS, CDR2 YYNGEE. V was clipped by 1 base and J by 2 bases, with 14 bases between them. The CDR3 is 16 residues long. Here the CDR3 reads CASSVPTGRNTDTQYF. DNA for the CDR3: TGTGCCAGCAGCGTACCGACCGGGAGAAACACAGATACGCAGTATTTT.

This clone was recorded a few times. CDR3 residues: CASSLASGLGETQYF. CDR3 sequence (DNA): TGTGCCAGCAGCTTAGCTTCTGGACTAGGCGAGACCCAGTACTTC. The chain recombines TRBV7-7 with TRBJ2-5; 7 bases match TRBD2. The ends lost 0 bases at V and 5 bases at J; junction bases unmatched: 6. The CDR3 has 15 residues. Germline CDR1 SSHAT, CDR2 FNYEAQ (reference sequence).